This entry concerns a single T cell receptor (beta chain). The trim removed 6 bases at V and 5 bases at J, leaving 8 bases unmatched. Per the germline V gene, CDR1 is KGHDR and CDR2 is SFDVKD. This CDR3 is 15 amino acids long. Sequenced by immunoSEQ multiplex PCR; TCRdb stores in-frame clones only, minus some. The profile covers over 250,000 clones, with around 89% appearing a single time and about 3% taken by the ten largest. The data were obtained in a study of blood T cell repertoires in COVID-19. Individuals drawn from about two dozen US areas were roughly 18 to 100 years old. Categorization into cohorts depended on clinical history that participants reported.

Specimen: PBMCs or T cells enriched from blood (not recorded which). The origin of this receptor is a woman between 45 and 60 years old who had recovered from COVID-19. The chain recombines TRBV24-1 with TRBJ2-7; 11 bases are shared with TRBD1. Written as DNA, the CDR3 is TGTGCCACCAGTCAACCGGGACAGGGGGAGGACGAGCAGTACTTC. Protein sequence: CATSQPGQGEDEQYF.